This TCR beta chain was profiled in a study of cytomegalovirus exposure and HLA in healthy donors. The CDR3 sequence is 11 residues long. Trimming left V 6 bases short and J 12 bases short, with 17 bases between. The germline V gene encodes CDR1 SQVTM and CDR2 ANQGSEA. PCR amplification relied on 60 Vbeta primers (plus 13 Jbeta primers). The repertoire was sequenced with immunoSEQ multiplex PCR; TCRdb's copy has only in-frame clones and lacks some. This table has about 150,000 clones, roughly 78% appearing once. This sequence originates from a man aged 40-49 years in good health and CMV-seropositive. Sequences were obtained from PBMCs. The V gene is TRBV29-1, the J gene TRBJ1-2, with D possibly being TRBD1 (6 bases). The CDR3, as DNA: TGCAGCGTCCCGGGACACGAGGAGGACACCTTC. This gives the protein CSVPGHEEDTF.